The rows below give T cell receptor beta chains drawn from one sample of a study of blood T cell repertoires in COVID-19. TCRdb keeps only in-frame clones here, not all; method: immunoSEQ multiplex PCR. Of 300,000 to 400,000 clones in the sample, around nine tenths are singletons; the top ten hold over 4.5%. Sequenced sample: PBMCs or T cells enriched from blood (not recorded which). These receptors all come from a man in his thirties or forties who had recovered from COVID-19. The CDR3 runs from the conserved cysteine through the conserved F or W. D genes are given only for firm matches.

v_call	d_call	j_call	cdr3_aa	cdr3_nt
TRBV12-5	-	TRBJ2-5	CASGYVPGEAQETQYF	TGTGCTAGTGGTTATGTCCCGGGGGAGGCACAAGAGACCCAGTACTTC
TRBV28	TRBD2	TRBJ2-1	CASSWTSGGIRYNEQFF	TGTGCCAGCAGTTGGACTAGCGGGGGCATTCGGTACAATGAGCAGTTCTTC
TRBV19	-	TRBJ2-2	CASSSGEGTGELFF	TGTGCCAGTAGTAGCGGGGAAGGCACCGGGGAGCTGTTTTTT
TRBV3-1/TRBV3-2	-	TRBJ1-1	CASSQPGPDTEAFF	TGTGCCAGCAGCCAGCCAGGGCCGGACACTGAAGCTTTCTTT
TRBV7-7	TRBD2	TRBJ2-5	CASSLALTSGVTEETQYF	TGTGCCAGCAGCTTAGCCCTGACTAGCGGGGTGACAGAAGAAACCCAGTACTTC
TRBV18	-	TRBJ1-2	CASSPGQGNGYTF	TGTGCCAGCTCACCGGGGCAGGGGAATGGCTACACCTTC
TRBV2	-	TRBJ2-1	CASSPRSSSVNEQFF	TGTGCCAGCAGCCCCCGATCCTCTAGCGTCAATGAGCAGTTCTTC
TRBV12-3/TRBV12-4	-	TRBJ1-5	CASSFREGQPQHF	TGTGCCAGCAGTTTCCGGGAAGGGCAGCCCCAGCATTTT
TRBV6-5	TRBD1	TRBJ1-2	CASSFPGTGASGYTF	TGTGCCAGCAGTTTTCCCGGGACAGGGGCATCGGGCTACACCTTC
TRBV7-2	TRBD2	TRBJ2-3	CASSLIGGGAENTQYF	TGTGCCAGCAGCTTGATTGGCGGGGGGGCCGAAAATACGCAGTATTTT
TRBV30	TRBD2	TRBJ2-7	CAWSKGRVSSYEQYF	TGTGCCTGGAGCAAGGGGAGGGTTAGCTCCTACGAGCAGTACTTC
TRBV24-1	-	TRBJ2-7	CATSDVGRSGYEQYF	TGTGCCACCAGTGATGTAGGCAGGAGCGGGTACGAGCAGTACTTC
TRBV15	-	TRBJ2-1	CATSRDQRSEQFF	TGTGCCACCAGCAGAGATCAGAGGAGTGAGCAGTTCTTC
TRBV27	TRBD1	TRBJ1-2	CASSPVGRGVNGYTF	TGTGCCAGCAGTCCAGTCGGCAGGGGGGTGAATGGCTACACCTTC
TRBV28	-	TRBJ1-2	CASSFLARGYTF	TGTGCCAGCAGTTTTTTGGCAAGAGGCTACACCTTC
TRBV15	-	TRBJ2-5	CATSRDRETQYF	TGTGCCACCAGCAGAGATAGAGAGACCCAGTACTTC